A selection of T cell receptor beta chains follows, all from one sample in a study of blood T cell repertoires in COVID-19. Sequencing was performed with immunoSEQ multiplex PCR; in TCRdb, only in-frame clones are kept and a portion is missing. The sample has around 220,000 clones; about 90% are singletons. Sequencing was performed on peripheral blood. Receptors originate from a man in his forties or fifties with active or convalescent COVID-19. Both conserved end residues are part of each CDR3. The order of the fields is CDR3 protein, V gene.

CDR3: CASSLRRSGDTYGYTF; V: TRBV28
CDR3: CASTLRPGQGGGGYTF; V: TRBV7-2
CDR3: CASRYSGGDLNTEAFF; V: TRBV27
CDR3: CAWSVGSSYNSPLHF; V: TRBV30
CDR3: CASSLRLGLAGGPADTQYF; V: TRBV3-1/TRBV3-2
CDR3: CASIRGRTGGLSYNEQFF; V: TRBV27
CDR3: CASSDRGTSTDTQYF; V: TRBV6-6
CDR3: CASSFKATHGELFF; V: TRBV5-1
CDR3: CASSLGKPGQGYEQYF; V: TRBV5-1
CDR3: CASSQLTSGRGYSYEQYF; V: TRBV3-1/TRBV3-2
CDR3: CASSFRGGRETQYF; V: TRBV28
CDR3: CASSLTGIGQPQHF; V: TRBV6-5
CDR3: CASSLGLAGAYNEQFF; V: TRBV5-1
CDR3: CASSFPQAGELFF; V: TRBV5-4
CDR3: CASSPQGLQPQHF; V: TRBV12-3/TRBV12-4
CDR3: CASSLARGKGNIQYF; V: TRBV7-6
CDR3: CSVPQGYYGYTF; V: TRBV29-1
CDR3: CASSFRLAGSSSYEQYF; V: TRBV27
CDR3: CASSLAPSKDTQYF; V: TRBV11-2
CDR3: CASSPGTGGMNTEAFF; V: TRBV5-4
CDR3: CASSRPGAAGNTIYF; V: TRBV6-5
CDR3: CASTHGQGVTNEKLFF; V: TRBV5-1
CDR3: CASSLVTASGGLYEQYF; V: TRBV7-8
CDR3: CATESTQYF; V: TRBV24-1
CDR3: CASSRQAAGGGTDTQYF; V: TRBV3-1/TRBV3-2
CDR3: CASIAPGTGELFF; V: TRBV6-5
CDR3: CASSPYTTQNTEAFF; V: TRBV9
CDR3: CASGGGGSGNTIYF; V: TRBV12-5
CDR3: CASSPYRDGYTF; V: TRBV3-1/TRBV3-2
CDR3: CASSEQGGNEKLFF; V: TRBV6-6
CDR3: CASSLVSGPYEQYF; V: TRBV5-1
CDR3: CASTARLAKNIQYF; V: TRBV6-5
CDR3: CATLGRTKNIQYF; V: TRBV19
CDR3: CASSLREYGYTF; V: TRBV28
CDR3: CASSLAGAPQHF; V: TRBV28